What follows is one TCR beta chain and its context. This sample stems from a study of OX40 agonist ivuxolimab in advanced cancers. Only in-frame clones appear in the TCRdb table, and some are missing; sequencing was by immunoSEQ multiplex PCR. Among around 63,000 clones listed, 80% to 90% were seen once. Losses at the gene ends were 7 bases for V and 8 bases for J; bases not matched to a gene: 11. Germline V lookup: CDR1 ENHRY, CDR2 SYGVKD. This CDR3 contains 15 residues. This chain joins TRBV10-3 and TRBJ2-2, with 9 positions matching TRBD1. The specimen comprised CD4+ or CD8+ T cells sorted from blood, sampled in a trial of the OX40 agonist ivuxolimab. This clonotype was sampled from an adult with an advanced solid tumor such as melanoma, head and neck, liver or kidney cancer. CDR3 coding DNA: TGTGCCATCAAAAGGACAGGGGTCTCACCGGGGGAGCTGTTTTTT. Translating it yields CAIKRTGVSPGELFF.